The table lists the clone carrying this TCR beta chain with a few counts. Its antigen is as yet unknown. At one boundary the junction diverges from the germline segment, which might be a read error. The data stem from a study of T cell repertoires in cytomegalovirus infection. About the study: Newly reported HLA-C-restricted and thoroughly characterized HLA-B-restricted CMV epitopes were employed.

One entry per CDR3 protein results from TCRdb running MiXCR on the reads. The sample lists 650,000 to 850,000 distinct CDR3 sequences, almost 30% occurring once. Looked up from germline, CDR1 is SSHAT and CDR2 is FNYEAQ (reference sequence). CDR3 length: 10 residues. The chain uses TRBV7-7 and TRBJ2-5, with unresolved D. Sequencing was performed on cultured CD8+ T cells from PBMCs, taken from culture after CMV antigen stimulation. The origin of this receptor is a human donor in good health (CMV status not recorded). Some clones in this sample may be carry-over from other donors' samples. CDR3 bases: TGTGCTAGCAGCCCCCTGACCCAGTACTTC. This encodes CASSPLTQYF.